This T cell receptor beta chain is from a study of blood T cell repertoires in COVID-19. Study as a whole: Italy, Spain and the United States were the sources of the convalescent and acute COVID-19 samples.

Participants, about 18 to 100 years old, spanned under 25 US areas. Clinical histories supplied by participants themselves formed the basis of cohort assignment. Two consecutive negative NP/OP PCR tests, clearance, or resolved symptoms defined Cohort 3 recovery. Here immunoSEQ multiplex PCR was the method, and the copy in TCRdb shows in-frame clones only, minus some. The sample includes 220,000 or so clones, roughly 84% of them seen just once. V lost 3 bases and J 6 bases, leaving 10 bases between the germline ends. The germline V gene has CDR1 SGDLS and CDR2 YYNGEE. The CDR3 is 14 amino acids. This TCR was sampled from a woman aged 40-49 years who had recovered from COVID-19. Sequencing input: PBMCs or T cells enriched from blood (not recorded which). The chain uses TRBV9 and TRBJ1-6; the D gene is possibly TRBD1 (5 bases). The CDR3 is CASSAWGGNSPLHF. CDR3 sequence (DNA): TGTGCCAGCAGCGCCTGGGGCGGTAATTCACCCCTCCACTTT.